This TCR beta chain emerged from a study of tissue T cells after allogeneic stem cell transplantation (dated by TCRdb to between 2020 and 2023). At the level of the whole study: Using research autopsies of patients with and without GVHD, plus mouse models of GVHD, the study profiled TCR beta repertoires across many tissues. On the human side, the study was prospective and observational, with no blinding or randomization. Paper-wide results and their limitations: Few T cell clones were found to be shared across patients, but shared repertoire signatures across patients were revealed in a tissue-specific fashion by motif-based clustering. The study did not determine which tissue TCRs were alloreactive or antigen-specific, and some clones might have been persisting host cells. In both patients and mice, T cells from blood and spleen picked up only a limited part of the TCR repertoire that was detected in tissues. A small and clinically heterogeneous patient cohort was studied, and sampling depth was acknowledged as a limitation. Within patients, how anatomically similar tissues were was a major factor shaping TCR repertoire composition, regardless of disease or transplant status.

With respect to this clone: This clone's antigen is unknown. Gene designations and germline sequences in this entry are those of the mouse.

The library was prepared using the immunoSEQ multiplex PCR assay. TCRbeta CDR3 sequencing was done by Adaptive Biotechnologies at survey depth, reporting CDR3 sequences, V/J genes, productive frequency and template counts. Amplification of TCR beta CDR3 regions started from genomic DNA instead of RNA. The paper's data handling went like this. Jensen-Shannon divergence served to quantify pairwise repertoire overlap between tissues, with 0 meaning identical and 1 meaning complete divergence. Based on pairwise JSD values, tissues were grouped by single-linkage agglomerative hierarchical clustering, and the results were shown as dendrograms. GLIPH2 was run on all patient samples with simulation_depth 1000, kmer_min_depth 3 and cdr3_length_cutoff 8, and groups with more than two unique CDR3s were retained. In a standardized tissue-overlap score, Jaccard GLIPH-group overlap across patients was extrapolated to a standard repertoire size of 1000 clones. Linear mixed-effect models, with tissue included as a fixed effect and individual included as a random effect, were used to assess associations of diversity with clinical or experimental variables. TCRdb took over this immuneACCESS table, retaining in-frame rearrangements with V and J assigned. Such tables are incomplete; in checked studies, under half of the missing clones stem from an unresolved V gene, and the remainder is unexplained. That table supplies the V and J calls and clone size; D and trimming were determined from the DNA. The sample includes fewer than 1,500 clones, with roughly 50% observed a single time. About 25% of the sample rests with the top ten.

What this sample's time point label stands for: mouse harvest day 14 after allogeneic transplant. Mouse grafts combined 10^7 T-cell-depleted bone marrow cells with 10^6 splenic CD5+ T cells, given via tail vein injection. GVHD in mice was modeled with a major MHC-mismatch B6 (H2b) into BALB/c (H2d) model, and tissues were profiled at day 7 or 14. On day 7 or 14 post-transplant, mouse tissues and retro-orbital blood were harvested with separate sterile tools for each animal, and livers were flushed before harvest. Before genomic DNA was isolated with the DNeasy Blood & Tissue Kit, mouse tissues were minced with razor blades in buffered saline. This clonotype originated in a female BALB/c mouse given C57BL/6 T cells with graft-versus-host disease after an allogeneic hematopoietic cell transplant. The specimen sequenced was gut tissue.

The CDR3 protein is CASSLGGPGNTLYF. CDR3 DNA (partial): TGTGCAAGCAGCTTAGGGGGGCCTGGAAATACGCTCTAT. In this chain, TRBV16 is recombined with TRBJ1-3, and possibly TRBD1, on 6 matching bases. The CDR3 goes on 1 residue after the read ends, and that part is filled in from the germline J gene. The CDR3, from cysteine to phenylalanine, totals 14 residues. The DNA shown is the part of the CDR3 that was read: 39 bases, in frame from base 1. According to the germline V gene, CDR1 reads SGHSA and CDR2 reads FRNQAP. V and J are truncated by 1 base and 2 bases respectively, leaving an intervening sequence of 6 bases.